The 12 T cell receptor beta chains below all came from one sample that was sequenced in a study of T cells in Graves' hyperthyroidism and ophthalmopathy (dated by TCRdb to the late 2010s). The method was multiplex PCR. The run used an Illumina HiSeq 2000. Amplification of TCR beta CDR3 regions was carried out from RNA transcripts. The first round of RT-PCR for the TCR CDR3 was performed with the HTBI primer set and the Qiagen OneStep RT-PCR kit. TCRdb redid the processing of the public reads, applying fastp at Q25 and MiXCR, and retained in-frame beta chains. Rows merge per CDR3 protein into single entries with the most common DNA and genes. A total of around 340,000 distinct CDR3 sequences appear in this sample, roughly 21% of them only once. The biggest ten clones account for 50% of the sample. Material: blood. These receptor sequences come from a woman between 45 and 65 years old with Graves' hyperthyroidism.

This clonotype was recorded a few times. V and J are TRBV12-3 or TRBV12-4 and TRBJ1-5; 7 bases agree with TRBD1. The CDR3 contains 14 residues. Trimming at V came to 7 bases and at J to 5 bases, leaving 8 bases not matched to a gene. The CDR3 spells CASTKDRVHQPQHF. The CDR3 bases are TGTGCCAGCACCAAAGACAGGGTTCATCAGCCCCAGCATTTT.

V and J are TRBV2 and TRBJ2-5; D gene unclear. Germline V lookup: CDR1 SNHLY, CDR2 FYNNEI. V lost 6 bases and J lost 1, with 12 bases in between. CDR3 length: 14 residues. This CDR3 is CASSITRTQETQYF. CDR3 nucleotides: TGTGCCAGCAGCATTACCCGAACCCAAGAGACCCAGTACTTC.

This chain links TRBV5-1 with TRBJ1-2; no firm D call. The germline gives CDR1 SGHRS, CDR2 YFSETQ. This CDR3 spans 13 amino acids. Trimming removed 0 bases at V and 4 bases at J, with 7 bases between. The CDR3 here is CASSLGTPYGYTF. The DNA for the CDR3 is TGCGCCAGCAGCTTGGGGACCCCCTATGGCTACACCTTC.

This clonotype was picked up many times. CDR3 DNA sequence: TGTGCCAGCAGCTTAGAAGGGCGAGTGAACACTGAAGCTTTCTTT. Its protein product is CASSLEGRVNTEAFF. The rearrangement links TRBV7-8 to TRBJ1-1, with D hard to call. Per the germline V gene, CDR1 is SGHVS and CDR2 is FQNEAQ. Trimming removed 1 base from V and 0 bases from J, with 9 bases in between. The CDR3 loop spans 15 amino acids.

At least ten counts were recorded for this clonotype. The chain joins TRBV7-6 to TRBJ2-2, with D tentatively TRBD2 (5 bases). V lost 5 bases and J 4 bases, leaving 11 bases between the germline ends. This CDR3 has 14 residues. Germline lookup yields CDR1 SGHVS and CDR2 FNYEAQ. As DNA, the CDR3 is TGTGCCAGCAGCCCCGAGGGCTTCACCGGGGAGCTGTTTTTT. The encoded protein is CASSPEGFTGELFF. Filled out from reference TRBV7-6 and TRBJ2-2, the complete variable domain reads GAGVSQSPRYKVTKRGQDVALRCDPISGHVSLYWYRQALGQGPEFLTYFNYEAQQDKSGLPNDRFSAERPEGSISTLTIQRTEQRDSAMYRCASSPEGFTGELFFGEGSRLTVL.

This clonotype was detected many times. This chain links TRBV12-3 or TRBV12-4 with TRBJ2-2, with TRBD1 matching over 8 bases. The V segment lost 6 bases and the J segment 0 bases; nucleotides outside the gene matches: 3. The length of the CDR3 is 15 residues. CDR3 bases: TGTGCCAGCAGGGCAGGGGGCGCGAACACCGGGGAGCTGTTTTTT. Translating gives CASRAGGANTGELFF.

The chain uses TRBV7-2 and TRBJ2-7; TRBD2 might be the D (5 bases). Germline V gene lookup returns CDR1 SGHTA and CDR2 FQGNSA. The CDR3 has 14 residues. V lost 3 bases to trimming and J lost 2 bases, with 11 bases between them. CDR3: CASSLAGDAYEQYF. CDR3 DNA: TGTGCCAGCAGCTTGGCCGGGGATGCCTACGAGCAGTACTTC.

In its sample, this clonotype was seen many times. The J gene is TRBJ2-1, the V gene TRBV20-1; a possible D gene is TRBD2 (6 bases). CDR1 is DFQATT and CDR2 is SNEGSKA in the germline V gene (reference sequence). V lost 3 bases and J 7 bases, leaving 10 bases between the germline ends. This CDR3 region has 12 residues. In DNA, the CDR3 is TGCAGTGCTAGGGACTACCTAAATGAGCAGTTCTTC. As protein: CSARDYLNEQFF.

The CDR3 sequence: CASSPVGRTGSYEQYF. CDR3 DNA sequence: TGTGCCAGCAGCCCAGTAGGGAGGACAGGGTCCTACGAGCAGTACTTC. J is TRBJ2-7 and V is TRBV11-2; 8 positions agree with TRBD1. The CDR3 spans 16 residues. Germline CDR1 and CDR2: SGHAT and FQNNGV. V shed 5 bases, J shed 1 base, and the junction held 10 bases outside the gene matches.

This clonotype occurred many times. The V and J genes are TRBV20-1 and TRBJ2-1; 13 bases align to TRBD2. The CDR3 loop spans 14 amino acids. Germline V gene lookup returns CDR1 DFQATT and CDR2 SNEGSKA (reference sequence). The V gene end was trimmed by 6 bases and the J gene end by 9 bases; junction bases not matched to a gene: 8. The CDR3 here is CSARTSGGLPEQFF. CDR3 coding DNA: TGCAGTGCCCGGACTAGCGGGGGTTTGCCTGAGCAGTTCTTC.

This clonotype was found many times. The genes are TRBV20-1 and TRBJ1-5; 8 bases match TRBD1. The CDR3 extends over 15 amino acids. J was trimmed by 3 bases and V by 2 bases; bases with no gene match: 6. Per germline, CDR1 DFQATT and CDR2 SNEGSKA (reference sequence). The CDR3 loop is CSARPRTGNNQPQHF. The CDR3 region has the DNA TGCAGTGCTAGACCCCGGACAGGGAACAATCAGCCCCAGCATTTT.

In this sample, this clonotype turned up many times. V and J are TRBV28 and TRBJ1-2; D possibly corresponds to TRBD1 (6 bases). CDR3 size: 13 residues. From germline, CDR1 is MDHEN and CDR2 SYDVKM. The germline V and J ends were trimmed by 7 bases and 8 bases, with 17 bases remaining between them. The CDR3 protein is CASIPGGGIGYTF. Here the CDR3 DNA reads TGTGCCAGCATCCCCGGAGGGGGGATCGGCTACACCTTC.